This T cell receptor beta chain was documented in a study of PD-L1 blockade in urothelial cancer. The CDR3 is 13 residues long. From germline, CDR1 is MNHEY and CDR2 SVGAGI. V shed 6 bases, J shed 2 bases, and the junction held 3 bases outside the gene matches. Clones were read by immunoSEQ multiplex PCR, and TCRdb kept only the in-frame ones, dropping some. The sample lists 20,000 to 25,000 clones, about four fifths occurring once. The clonotype was recovered from a man between 65 and 85 years old with urothelial cancer. V is TRBV6-5 and J is TRBJ1-2; 7 nucleotides agree with TRBD1. The sample here was PBMCs, taken around atezolizumab (anti-PD-L1) treatment. The CDR3 DNA sequence: TGTGCCAGCAGAGGGACAGAAAACTATGGCTACACCTTC. Amino acids: CASRGTENYGYTF.